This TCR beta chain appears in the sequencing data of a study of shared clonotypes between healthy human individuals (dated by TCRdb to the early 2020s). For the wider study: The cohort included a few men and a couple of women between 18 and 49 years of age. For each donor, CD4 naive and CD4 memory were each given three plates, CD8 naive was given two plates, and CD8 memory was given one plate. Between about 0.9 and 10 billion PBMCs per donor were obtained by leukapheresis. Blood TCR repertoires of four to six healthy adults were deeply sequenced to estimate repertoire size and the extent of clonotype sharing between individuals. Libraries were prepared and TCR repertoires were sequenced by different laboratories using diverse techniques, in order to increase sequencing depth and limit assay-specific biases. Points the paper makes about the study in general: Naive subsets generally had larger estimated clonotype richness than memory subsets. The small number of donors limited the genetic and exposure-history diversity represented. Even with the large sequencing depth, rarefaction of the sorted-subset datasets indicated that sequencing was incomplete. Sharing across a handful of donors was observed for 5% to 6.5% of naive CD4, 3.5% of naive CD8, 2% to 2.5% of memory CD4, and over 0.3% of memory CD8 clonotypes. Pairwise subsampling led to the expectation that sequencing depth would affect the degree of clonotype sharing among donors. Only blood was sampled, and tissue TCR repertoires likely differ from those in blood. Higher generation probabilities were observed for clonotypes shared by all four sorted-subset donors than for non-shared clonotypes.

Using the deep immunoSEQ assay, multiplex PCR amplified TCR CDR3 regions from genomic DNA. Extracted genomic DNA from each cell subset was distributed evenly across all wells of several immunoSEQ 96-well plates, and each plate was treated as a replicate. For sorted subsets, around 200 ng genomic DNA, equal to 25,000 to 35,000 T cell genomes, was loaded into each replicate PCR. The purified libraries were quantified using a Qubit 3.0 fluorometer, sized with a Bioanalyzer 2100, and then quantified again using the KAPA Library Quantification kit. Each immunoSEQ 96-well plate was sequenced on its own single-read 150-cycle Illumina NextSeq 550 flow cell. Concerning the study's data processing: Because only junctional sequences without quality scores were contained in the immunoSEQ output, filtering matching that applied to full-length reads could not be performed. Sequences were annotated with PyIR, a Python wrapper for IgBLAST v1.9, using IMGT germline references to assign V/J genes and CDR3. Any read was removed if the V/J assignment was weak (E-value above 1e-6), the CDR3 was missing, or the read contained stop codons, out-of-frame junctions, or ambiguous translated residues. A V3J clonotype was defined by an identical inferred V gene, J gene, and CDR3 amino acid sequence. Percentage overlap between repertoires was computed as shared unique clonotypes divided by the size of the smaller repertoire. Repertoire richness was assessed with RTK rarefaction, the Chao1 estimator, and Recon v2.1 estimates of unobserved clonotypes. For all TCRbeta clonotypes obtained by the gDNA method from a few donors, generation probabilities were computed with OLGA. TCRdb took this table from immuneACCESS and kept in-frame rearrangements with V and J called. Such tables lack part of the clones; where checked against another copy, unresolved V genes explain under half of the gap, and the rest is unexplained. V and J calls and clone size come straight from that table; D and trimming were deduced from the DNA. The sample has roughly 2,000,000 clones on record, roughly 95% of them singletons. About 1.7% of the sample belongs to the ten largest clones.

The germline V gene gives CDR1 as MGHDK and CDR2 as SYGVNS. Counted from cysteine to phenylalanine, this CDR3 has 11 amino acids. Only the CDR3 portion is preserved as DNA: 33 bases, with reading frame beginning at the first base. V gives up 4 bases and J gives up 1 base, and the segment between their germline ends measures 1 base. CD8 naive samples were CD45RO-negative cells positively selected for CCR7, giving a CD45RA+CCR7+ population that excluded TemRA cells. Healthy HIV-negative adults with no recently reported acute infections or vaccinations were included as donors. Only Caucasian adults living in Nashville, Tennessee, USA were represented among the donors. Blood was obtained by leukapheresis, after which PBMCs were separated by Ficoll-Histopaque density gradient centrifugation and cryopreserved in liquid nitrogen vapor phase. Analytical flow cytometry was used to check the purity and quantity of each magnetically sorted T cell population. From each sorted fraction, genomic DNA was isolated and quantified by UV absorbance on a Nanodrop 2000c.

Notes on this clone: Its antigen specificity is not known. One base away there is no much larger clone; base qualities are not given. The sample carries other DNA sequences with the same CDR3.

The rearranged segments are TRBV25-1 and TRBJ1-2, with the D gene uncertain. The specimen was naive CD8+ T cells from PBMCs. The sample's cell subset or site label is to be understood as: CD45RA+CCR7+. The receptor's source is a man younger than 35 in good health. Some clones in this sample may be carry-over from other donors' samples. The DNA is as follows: TGTGCCAGCAGTGGTAACTATGGCTACACCTTC. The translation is CASSGNYGYTF.